The table lists the clone carrying this TCR beta chain with a count of one. This sample is part of a study of blood T cell repertoires in COVID-19. At the level of the study: Donors in the United States, Italy and Spain gave samples during acute or convalescent COVID-19. T cells, B-cell-depleted T cells, or PBMCs provided the cDNA or gDNA that served as material.

Per the study methods: Using reference gene primer amplification, nucleated cell counts were estimated. Data came from immunoSEQ multiplex PCR; TCRdb stores just in-frame clones and leaves some out. The D gene and trimming were derived from the DNA, and the V and J assignments and clone size from that table. The table has approximately 72,000 clones, approximately 89% seen once; the top ten hold approximately 1.5%. V was shortened by 4 bases and J by 4 bases, with 12 bases between the two germline ends. The germline gives CDR1 KGHDR, CDR2 SFDVKD. The CDR3 is made up of 14 amino acids. This TCR was recovered from a man aged 60-69 years with acute or convalescent COVID-19. Source material: peripheral blood. V gene TRBV24-1 combines with J gene TRBJ1-1; no definite D call. CDR3: CATSDSLASTEAFF. Here the CDR3 DNA reads TGTGCCACCAGTGACTCGCTAGCAAGCACTGAAGCTTTCTTT.